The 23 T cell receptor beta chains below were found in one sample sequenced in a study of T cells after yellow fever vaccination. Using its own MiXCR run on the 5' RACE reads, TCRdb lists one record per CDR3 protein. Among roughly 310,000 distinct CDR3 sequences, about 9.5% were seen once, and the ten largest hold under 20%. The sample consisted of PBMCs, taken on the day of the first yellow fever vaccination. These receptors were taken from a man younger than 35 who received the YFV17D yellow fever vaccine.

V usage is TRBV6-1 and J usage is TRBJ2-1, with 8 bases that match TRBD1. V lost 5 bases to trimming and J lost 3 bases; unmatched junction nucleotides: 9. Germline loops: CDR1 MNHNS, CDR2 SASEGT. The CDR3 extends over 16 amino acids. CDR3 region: CASSNIGQGIYNEQFF. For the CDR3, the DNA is TGTGCCAGCAGTAATATAGGACAGGGAATCTACAATGAGCAGTTCTTC.

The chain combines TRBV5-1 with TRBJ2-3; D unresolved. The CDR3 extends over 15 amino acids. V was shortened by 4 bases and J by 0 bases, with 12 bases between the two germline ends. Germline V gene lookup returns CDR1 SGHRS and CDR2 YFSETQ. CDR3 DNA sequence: TGCGCCAGCAGCAGGTCGGATTCTAGCACAGATACGCAGTATTTT. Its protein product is CASSRSDSSTDTQYF.

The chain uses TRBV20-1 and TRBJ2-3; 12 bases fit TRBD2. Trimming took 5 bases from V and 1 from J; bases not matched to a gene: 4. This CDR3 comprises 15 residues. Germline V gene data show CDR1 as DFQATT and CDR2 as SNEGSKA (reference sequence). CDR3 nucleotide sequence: TGCAGTGCTCCTCTAGCGGGGGGGGGCACAGATACGCAGTATTTT. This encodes CSAPLAGGGTDTQYF.

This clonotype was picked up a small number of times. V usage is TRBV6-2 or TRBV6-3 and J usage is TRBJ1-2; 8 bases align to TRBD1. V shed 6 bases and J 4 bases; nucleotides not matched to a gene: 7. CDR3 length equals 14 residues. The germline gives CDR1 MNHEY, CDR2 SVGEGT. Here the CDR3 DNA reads TGTGCCAGCAGCCGGACAGGGAATTCCTATGGCTACACCTTC. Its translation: CASSRTGNSYGYTF.

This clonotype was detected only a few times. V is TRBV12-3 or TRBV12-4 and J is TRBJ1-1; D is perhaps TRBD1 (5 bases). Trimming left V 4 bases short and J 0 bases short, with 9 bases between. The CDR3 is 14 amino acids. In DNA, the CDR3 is TGTGCCAGCAGTTCCAGGGTAGTGAACACTGAAGCTTTCTTT. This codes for CASSSRVVNTEAFF.

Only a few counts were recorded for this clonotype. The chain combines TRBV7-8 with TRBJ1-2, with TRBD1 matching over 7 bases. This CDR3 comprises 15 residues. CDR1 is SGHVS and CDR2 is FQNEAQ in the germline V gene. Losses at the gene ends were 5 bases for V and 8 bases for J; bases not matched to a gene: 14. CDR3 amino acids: CASSTGTEIYGGYTF. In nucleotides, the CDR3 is TGTGCCAGCAGCACCGGGACAGAGATCTATGGCGGCTACACCTTC.

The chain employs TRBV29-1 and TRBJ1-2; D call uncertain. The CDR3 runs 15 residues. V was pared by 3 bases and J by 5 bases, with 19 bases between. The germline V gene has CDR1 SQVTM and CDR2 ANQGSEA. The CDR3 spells CSVEGTDRDFYGYTF. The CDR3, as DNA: TGCAGCGTTGAGGGCACAGACCGTGACTTTTATGGCTACACCTTC.

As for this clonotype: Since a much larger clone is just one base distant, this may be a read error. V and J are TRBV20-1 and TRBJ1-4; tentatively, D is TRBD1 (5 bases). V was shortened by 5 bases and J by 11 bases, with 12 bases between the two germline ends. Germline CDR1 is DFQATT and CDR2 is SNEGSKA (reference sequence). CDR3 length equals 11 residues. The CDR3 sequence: CSAARGDKLFF. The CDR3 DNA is TGCAGTGCTGCCCGGGGGGATAAACTGTTTTTT.

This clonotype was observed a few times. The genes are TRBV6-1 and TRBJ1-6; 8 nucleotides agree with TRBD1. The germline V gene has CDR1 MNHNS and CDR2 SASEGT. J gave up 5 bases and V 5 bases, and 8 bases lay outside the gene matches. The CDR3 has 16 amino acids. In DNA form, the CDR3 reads TGTGCCAGCAGTCCGGGACAGGTTAATAATAATTCACCCCTCCACTTT. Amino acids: CASSPGQVNNNSPLHF.

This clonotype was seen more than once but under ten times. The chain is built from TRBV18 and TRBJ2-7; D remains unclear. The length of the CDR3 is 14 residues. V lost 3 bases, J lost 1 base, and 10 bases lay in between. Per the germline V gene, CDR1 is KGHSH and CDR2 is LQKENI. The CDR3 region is CASSPLEFSYEQYF. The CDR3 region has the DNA TGTGCCAGCTCACCTTTAGAATTTTCCTACGAGCAGTACTTC.

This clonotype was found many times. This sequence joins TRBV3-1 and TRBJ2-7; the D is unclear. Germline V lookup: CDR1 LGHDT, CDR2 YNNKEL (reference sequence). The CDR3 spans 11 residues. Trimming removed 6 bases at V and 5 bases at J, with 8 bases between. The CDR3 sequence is CASSLVHEQYF. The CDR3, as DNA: TGTGCCAGCAGTTTGGTCCACGAGCAGTACTTC.

CDR3 region: CASSFSPGHNTEAFF. The CDR3 nucleotides are TGCGCCAGCAGCTTTTCCCCAGGGCATAACACTGAAGCTTTCTTT. The chain recombines TRBV5-1 with TRBJ1-1; possible D gene TRBD1, 5 bases. Trimming took off 2 bases at V and 2 bases at J, with 13 bases between the two ends. The CDR3 has 15 amino acids. Germline loops: CDR1 SGHRS, CDR2 YFSETQ.

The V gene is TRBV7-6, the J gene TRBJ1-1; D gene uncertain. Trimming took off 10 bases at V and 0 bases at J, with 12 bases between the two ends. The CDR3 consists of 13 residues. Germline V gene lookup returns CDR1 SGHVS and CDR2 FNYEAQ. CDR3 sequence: CATADGMNTEAFF. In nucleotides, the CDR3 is TGTGCCACCGCGGACGGGATGAACACTGAAGCTTTCTTT. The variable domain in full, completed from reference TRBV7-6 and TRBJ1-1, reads GAGVSQSPRYKVTKRGQDVALRCDPISGHVSLYWYRQALGQGPEFLTYFNYEAQQDKSGLPNDRFSAERPEGSISTLTIQRTEQRDSAMYRCATADGMNTEAFFGQGTRLTVV.

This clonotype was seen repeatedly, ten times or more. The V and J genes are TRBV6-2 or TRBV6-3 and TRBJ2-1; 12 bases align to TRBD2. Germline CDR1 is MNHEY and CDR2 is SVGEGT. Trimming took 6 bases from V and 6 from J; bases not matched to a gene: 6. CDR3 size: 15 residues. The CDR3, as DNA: TGTGCCAGCAGCCCAAGGACTAGCGGGGCCAATGAGCAGTTCTTC. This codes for CASSPRTSGANEQFF.

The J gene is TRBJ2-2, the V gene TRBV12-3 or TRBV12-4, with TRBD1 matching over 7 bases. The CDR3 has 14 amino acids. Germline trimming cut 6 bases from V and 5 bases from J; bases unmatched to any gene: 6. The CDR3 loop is CASRSDRRTGELFF. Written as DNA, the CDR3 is TGTGCCAGCAGATCGGACAGGCGAACCGGGGAGCTGTTTTTT.

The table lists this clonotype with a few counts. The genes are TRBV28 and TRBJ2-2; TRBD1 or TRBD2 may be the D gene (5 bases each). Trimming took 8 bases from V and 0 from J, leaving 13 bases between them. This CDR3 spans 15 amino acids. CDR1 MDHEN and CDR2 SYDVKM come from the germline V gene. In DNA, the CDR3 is TGTGCCAGCGTTGTAGGGACCGCGAACACCGGGGAGCTGTTTTTT. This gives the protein CASVVGTANTGELFF.

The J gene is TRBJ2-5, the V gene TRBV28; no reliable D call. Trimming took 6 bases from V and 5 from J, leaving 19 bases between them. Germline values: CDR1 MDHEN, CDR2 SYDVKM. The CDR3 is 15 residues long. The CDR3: CASSPWRGLRETQYF. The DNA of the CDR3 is TGTGCCAGCAGCCCTTGGCGTGGGCTAAGGGAGACCCAGTACTTC. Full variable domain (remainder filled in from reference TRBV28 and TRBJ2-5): DVKVTQSSRYLVKRTGEKVFLECVQDMDHENMFWYRQDPGLGLRLIYFSYDVKMKEKGDIPEGYSVSREKKERFSLILESASTNQTSMYLCASSPWRGLRETQYFGPGTRLLVL.

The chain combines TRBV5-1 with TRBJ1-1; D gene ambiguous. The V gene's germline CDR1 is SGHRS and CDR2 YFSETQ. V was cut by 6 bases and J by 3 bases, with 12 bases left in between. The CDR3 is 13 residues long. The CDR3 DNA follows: TGCGCCAGCAAGGGCGAGGTCCACACTGAAGCTTTCTTT. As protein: CASKGEVHTEAFF.

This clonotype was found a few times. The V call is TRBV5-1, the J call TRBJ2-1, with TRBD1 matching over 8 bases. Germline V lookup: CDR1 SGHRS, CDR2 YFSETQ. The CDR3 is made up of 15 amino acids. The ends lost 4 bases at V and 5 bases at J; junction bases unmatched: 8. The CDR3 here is CASSGRQGNNNEQFF. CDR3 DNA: TGCGCCAGCAGCGGCAGACAGGGGAATAACAATGAGCAGTTCTTC.

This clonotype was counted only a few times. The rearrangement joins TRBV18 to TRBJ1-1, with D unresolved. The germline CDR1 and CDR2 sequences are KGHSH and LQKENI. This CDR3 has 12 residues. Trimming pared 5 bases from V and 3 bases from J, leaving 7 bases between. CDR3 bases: TGTGCCAGCTCAACGGAGGACACTGAAGCTTTCTTT. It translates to CASSTEDTEAFF.

The CDR3 sequence: CASSSPGARGYTF. Written as DNA, the CDR3 is TGTGCCAGCAGCTCGCCTGGGGCCCGAGGCTACACCTTC. The J gene is TRBJ1-2, the V gene TRBV7-6; TRBD1 is a possible D gene (5 bases). The CDR3 runs 13 residues. Trimming stripped 4 bases from V and 8 bases from J, with 14 bases between. CDR1 and CDR2 (germline): SGHVS, FNYEAQ.

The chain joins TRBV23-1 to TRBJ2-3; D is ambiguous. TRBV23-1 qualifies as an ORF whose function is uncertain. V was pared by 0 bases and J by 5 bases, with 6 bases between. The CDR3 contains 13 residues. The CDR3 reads CASSQSLIDTQYF. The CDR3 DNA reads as TGCGCCAGCAGTCAATCCCTTATAGATACGCAGTATTTT.

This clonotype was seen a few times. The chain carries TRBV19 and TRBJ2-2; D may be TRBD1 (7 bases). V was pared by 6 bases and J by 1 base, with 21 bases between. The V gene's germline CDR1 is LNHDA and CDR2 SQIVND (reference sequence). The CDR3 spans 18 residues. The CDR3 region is CASRRIAGGSGNTGELFF. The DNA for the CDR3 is TGTGCCAGTAGACGAATCGCAGGGGGGTCGGGGAACACCGGGGAGCTGTTTTTT.